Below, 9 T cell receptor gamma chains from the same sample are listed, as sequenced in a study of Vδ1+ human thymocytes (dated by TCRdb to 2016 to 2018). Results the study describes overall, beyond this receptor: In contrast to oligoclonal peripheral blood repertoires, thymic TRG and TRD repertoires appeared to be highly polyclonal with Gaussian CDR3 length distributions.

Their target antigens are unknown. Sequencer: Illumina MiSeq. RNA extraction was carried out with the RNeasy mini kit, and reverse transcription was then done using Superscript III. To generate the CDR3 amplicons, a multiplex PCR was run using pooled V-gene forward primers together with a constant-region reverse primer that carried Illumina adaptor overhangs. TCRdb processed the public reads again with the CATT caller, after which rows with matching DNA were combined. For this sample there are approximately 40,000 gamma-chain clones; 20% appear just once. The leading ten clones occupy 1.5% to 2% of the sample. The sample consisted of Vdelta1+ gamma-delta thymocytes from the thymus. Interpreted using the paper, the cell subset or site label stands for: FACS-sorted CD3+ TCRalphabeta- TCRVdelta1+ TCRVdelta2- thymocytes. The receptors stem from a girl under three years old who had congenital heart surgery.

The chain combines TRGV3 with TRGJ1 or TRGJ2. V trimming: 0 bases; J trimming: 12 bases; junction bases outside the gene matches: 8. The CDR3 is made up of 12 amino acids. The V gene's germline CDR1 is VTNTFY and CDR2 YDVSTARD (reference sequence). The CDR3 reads CATWDRLVGKLF. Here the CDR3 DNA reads TGTGCCACCTGGGACAGGCTTGTTGGGAAACTCTTT.

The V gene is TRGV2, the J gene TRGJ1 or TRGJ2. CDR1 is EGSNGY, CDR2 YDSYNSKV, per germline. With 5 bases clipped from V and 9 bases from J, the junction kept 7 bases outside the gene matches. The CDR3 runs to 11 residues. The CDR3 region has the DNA TGTGCCACCTGGGGTGCTACTAAGAAACTCTTT. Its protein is CATWGATKKLF.

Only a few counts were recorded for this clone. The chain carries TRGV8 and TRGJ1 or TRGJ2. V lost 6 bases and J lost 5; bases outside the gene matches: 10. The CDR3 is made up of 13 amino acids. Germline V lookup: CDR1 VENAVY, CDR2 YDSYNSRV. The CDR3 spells CATWTTPDYKKLF. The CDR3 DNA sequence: TGTGCCACCTGGACTACCCCTGATTATAAGAAACTCTTT.

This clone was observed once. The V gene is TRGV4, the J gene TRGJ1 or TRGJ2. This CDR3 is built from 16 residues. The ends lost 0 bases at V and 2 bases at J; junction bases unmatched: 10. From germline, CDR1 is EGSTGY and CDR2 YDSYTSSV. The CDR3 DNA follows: TGTGCCACCTGGGATGGGCCGGTTCAAGATTATTATAAGAAACTCTTT. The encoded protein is CATWDGPVQDYYKKLF.

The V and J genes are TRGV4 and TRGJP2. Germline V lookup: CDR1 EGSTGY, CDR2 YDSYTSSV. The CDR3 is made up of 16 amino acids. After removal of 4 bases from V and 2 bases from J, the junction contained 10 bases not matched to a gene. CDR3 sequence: CATWDNPRSSDWIKTF. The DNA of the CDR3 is TGTGCCACCTGGGACAACCCGCGGAGTAGTGATTGGATCAAGACGTTT.

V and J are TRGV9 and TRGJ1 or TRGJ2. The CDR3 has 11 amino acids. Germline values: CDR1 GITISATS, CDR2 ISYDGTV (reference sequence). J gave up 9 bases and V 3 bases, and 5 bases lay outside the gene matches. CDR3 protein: CALWETIKKLF. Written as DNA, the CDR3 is TGTGCCTTGTGGGAGACGATTAAGAAACTCTTT.

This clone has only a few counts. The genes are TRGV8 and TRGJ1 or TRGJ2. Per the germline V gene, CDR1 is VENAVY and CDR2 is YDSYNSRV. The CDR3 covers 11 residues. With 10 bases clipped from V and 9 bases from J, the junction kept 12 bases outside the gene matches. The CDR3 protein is CATTRAPKKLF. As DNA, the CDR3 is TGTGCCACGACTCGGGCGCCTAAGAAACTCTTT.

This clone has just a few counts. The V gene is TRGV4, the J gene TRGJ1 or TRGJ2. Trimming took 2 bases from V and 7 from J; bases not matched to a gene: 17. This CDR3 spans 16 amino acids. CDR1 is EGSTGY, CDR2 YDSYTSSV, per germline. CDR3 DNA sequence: TGTGCCACCTGGGATGATCCCCGAGCGCGGCAGTATAAGAAACTCTTT. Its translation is CATWDDPRARQYKKLF.

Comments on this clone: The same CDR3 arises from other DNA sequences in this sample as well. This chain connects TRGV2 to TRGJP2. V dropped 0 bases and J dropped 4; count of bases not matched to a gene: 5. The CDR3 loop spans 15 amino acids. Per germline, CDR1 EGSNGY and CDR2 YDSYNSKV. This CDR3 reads CATWDGGSSDWIKTF. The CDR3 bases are TGTGCCACCTGGGACGGGGGCTCTAGTGATTGGATCAAGACGTTT.